This T cell receptor beta chain was found in a study of CXCR3-negative and CXCR3-positive naive CD8 T cells. Study-level background: TRB reads totalled about 130 million, about 1.5 +/- 0.3 million per library. The study, taken as a whole, reports: Naive cells that were CXCR3-positive had more hydrophobic TRB CDR3s (compared with CXCR3-negative naive cells).

TRB cDNA libraries were made by UMI-labeled 5' RACE. TCRdb reprocessed the 5' RACE reads, keeping one entry per CDR3 protein, no DNA. Its clone listing holds roughly 130,000 distinct CDR3 sequences. CDR3 length: 16 residues. CDR1 is MDHEN and CDR2 is SYDVKM in the germline V gene. Regarding this clonotype: Its antigen is unidentified.

The chain employs TRBV28 and TRBJ1-2; TCRdb selects TRBD1, and the lack of DNA leaves this call unchecked. This TCR was recovered from a human donor in good health. Some clones in this sample may be carry-over from other donors' samples. Sequenced material: naive CXCR3+ CD8+ T cells from blood. Subset of the sample: CD45RO-CCR7+CD27+CD95- naive CD8+ T cells expressing CXCR3 (TNR3+). The CDR3 reads CATNTPRQGFLDGYTF.